These 27 T cell receptor beta chains were sequenced from one sample in a study of shared clonotypes between healthy human individuals. Data came from immunoSEQ multiplex PCR; TCRdb stores just in-frame clones and leaves some out. The repertoire has roughly 2,300,000 clones, under 95% of them found once; the top ten carry 0.37%. The sample taken for sequencing was naive CD4+ T cells from PBMCs. Subset defined: CD45RA+ positively selected. The receptors here all came from a man between 18 and 29 years old in good health. Some clones in this sample may be carry-over from other donors' samples.

On this clone itself: This may come from a read error, since a much larger clone is one base off. This CDR3 is also generated by other DNA sequences in the sample. The CDR3 DNA reads as TGTGCCAGCAGCTTGAACACCGGGGAGCTGTTTTTT. Its translation: CASSLNTGELFF. This rearrangement joins TRBV7-6 to TRBJ2-2; D unresolved. The CDR3 runs to 12 residues. The V and J ends lost 3 bases and 1 base respectively, with 0 bases between them. Germline loops: CDR1 SGHVS, CDR2 FNYEAQ.

V usage is TRBV27 and J usage is TRBJ2-7, with D hard to call. CDR3 length: 15 residues. The V end was cut by 1 base, the J end by 5 bases, with 15 bases between. Germline CDR1 and CDR2: MNHEY and SMNVEV (reference sequence). As DNA, the CDR3 is TGTGCCAGCAGTTTATTACGGGCCCCCAGCCACGAGCAGTACTTC. This sequence encodes CASSLLRAPSHEQYF.

The gene calls are TRBV27 and TRBJ2-7; unclear D gene. Germline CDR1 MNHEY, CDR2 SMNVEV (reference sequence). The CDR3 covers 14 residues. Trimming took off 0 bases at V and 3 bases at J, with 9 bases between the two ends. The CDR3 DNA sequence: TGTGCCAGCAGTTTATCAAGGGCCAACTACGAGCAGTACTTC. Protein product: CASSLSRANYEQYF.

The table lists this clone with a count of one. This rearrangement joins TRBV10-3 to TRBJ2-6; D not certain. Between the trimmed V and J ends, which lost 6 bases and 1 base, there was a span of 4 bases. Germline CDR1 reads ENHRY; CDR2 reads SYGVKD. This CDR3 has 13 residues. CDR3 DNA sequence: TGTGCCATCAGCGGATCTGGGGCCAACGTCCTGACTTTC. Encoded protein: CAISGSGANVLTF.

The chain combines TRBV7-6 with TRBJ2-1, with TRBD2 identical over 7 bases. This CDR3 region has 14 residues. Losses at the gene ends were 5 bases for V and 2 bases for J; bases not matched to a gene: 3. The germline V gene has CDR1 SGHVS and CDR2 FNYEAQ. The CDR3 loop reads CASSLLATYNEQFF. The CDR3 DNA reads as TGTGCCAGCAGCCTACTAGCGACCTACAATGAGCAGTTCTTC.

The CDR3 nucleotides read TGCGCCAGCAGCTTGGATCTAGCGGTGCGCACAGATACGCAGTATTTT. Protein: CASSLDLAVRTDTQYF. V usage is TRBV5-1 and J usage is TRBJ2-3; 7 nucleotides align to TRBD2. Germline CDR1 and CDR2: SGHRS and YFSETQ. The CDR3 length is 16 residues. J lost 1 base, V lost 0 bases, and 5 bases had no gene match.

The V and J genes are TRBV5-1 and TRBJ1-1; tentatively, D is TRBD1 (5 bases). The CDR3 extends over 16 amino acids. Germline V lookup: CDR1 SGHRS, CDR2 YFSETQ. Trimming took off 1 base at V and 5 bases at J, with 18 bases between the two ends. This CDR3 is CASSLPATVGGTEAFF. The DNA of the CDR3 is TGCGCCAGCAGCTTGCCCGCGACGGTTGGGGGGACTGAAGCTTTCTTT.

The chain recombines TRBV11-3 with TRBJ2-2; 9 nucleotides agree with TRBD1. With V trimmed by 0 bases and J by 6 bases, 14 bases remained unmatched. CDR1 SGHNT and CDR2 YENEEA come from the germline V gene. This CDR3 is 19 amino acids long. CDR3 residues: CASSLDPWPGTGSPGELFF. The DNA for the CDR3 is TGTGCCAGCAGCTTAGATCCGTGGCCCGGGACAGGGTCGCCCGGGGAGCTGTTTTTT.

This chain connects TRBV7-3 to TRBJ1-4; 7 bases are a match to TRBD1. The CDR3 has 12 residues. Germline CDR1 and CDR2: SGHTA and FQGTGA. The junction had 5 bases not matched to a gene; V was cut back by 8 bases and J by 8 bases. CDR3 region: CASGQVGEKLFF. CDR3 nucleotide sequence: TGTGCCAGCGGACAGGTCGGGGAAAAACTGTTTTTT.

This chain joins TRBV9 and TRBJ1-4, with D unclear. V was trimmed by 4 bases and J by 0 bases, leaving 22 bases between them. The germline CDR1 and CDR2 sequences are SGDLS and YYNGEE. The CDR3 is made up of 19 amino acids. CDR3 DNA: TGTGCCAGCAGCTTCTTCCCCGGGTCCCCCTCCACAACTAATGAAAAACTGTTTTTT. Translating it yields CASSFFPGSPSTTNEKLFF.

This clone is a singleton in its sample. Other DNA sequences in the sample encode the same CDR3. J is TRBJ2-3 and V is TRBV5-4, with 11 bases fitting TRBD2. Losses at the gene ends were 0 bases for V and 0 bases for J; bases not matched to a gene: 0. This CDR3 contains 16 residues. In germline, CDR1 is SGHNT, CDR2 YYREEE (reference sequence). The CDR3 sequence: CASSLGTSGSTDTQYF. In DNA, the CDR3 is TGTGCCAGCAGCTTGGGGACTAGCGGGAGCACAGATACGCAGTATTTT. The full variable domain, with the rest looked up from reference TRBV5-4 and TRBJ2-3, is ETGVTQSPTHLIKTRGQQVTLRCSSQSGHNTVSWYQQALGQGPQFIFQYYREEENGRGNFPPRFSGLQFPNYSSELNVNALELDDSALYLCASSLGTSGSTDTQYFGPGTRLTVL.

For this clone: The same CDR3 is also encoded by other DNA sequences in this sample. Here the CDR3 DNA reads TGTGCCAGCAGCCCCCTGGGACAGGGAAGCGAGCAGTACTTC. It encodes CASSPLGQGSEQYF. V and J are TRBV7-2 and TRBJ2-7; 9 bases are shared with TRBD1. Germline-derived CDR1 and CDR2 are SGHTA and FQGNSA. The CDR3 totals 14 residues. Trimming took 5 bases from V and 6 from J; bases not matched to a gene: 8. Together with reference TRBV7-2 and TRBJ2-7, the CDR3 gives the full variable domain: GAGVSQSPSNKVTEKGKDVELRCDPISGHTALYWYRQSLGQGLEFLIYFQGNSAPDKSGLPSDRFSAERTGGSVSTLTIQRTQQEDSAVYLCASSPLGQGSEQYFGPGTRLTVT.

The gene calls are TRBV6-1 and TRBJ1-1; the match to TRBD1 covers 8 bases. Germline CDR1 reads MNHNS; CDR2 reads SASEGT. V shed 6 bases, J shed 1 base, and the junction held 7 bases outside the gene matches. This CDR3 has 15 amino acids. The CDR3 spells CASSFRTGRNTEAFF. DNA for the CDR3: TGTGCCAGCAGCTTCCGGACAGGGCGGAACACTGAAGCTTTCTTT.

This chain uses TRBV6-6 with TRBJ1-1; no reliable D call. The CDR3 contains 11 residues. Germline loops: CDR1 MNHNY, CDR2 SVGAGI (reference sequence). V dropped 10 bases and J dropped 5 bases, with 11 bases sitting between them. CDR3 bases: TGTGCCACCTCTTGGGGTACTGAAGCTTTCTTT. Residues: CATSWGTEAFF.

The rearrangement links TRBV9 to TRBJ2-2; D call uncertain. The CDR3 runs 16 residues. The germline V gene has CDR1 SGDLS and CDR2 YYNGEE. V was pared by 1 base and J by 2 bases, with 12 bases between. CDR3 coding DNA: TGTGCCAGCAGCGTAAGAGTCGGGTTAAACACCGGGGAGCTGTTTTTT. It yields the protein CASSVRVGLNTGELFF.

This clone is a singleton in its sample. This chain connects TRBV28 to TRBJ1-5, with D possibly matching TRBD1 (5 bases). V shed 8 bases and J shed 5 bases, with 16 bases lying between them. The CDR3 contains 14 residues. Germline-derived CDR1 and CDR2 are MDHEN and SYDVKM. The CDR3 DNA sequence: TGTGCCAGCCGTAGGGGCGGGGTCGATCAGCCCCAGCATTTT. This sequence encodes CASRRGGVDQPQHF.

The sample holds a few counts of this clone. V usage is TRBV6-6 and J usage is TRBJ2-1, with D perhaps being TRBD1 or TRBD2 (5 bases each). V lost 4 bases, J lost 5 bases, and 9 bases lay in between. CDR1 is MNHNY, CDR2 SVGAGI, per germline (reference sequence). CDR3 length: 13 residues. CDR3 DNA sequence: TGTGCCAGCAGTTCCGGGGCCAACAATGAGCAGTTCTTC. The encoded protein is CASSSGANNEQFF.

The chain recombines TRBV11-2 with TRBJ1-1, with a possible D match to TRBD1 (5 bases). Trimming took 4 bases from V and 1 from J, leaving 13 bases between them. In germline, CDR1 is SGHAT, CDR2 FQNNGV. There are 15 residues in the CDR3. The CDR3 DNA sequence: TGTGCCAGCAGCTCCCCCAGGGACGGGAACACTGAAGCTTTCTTT. Translated, it gives CASSSPRDGNTEAFF.

V is TRBV28 and J is TRBJ2-7; tentatively, D is TRBD2 (5 bases). CDR1 MDHEN and CDR2 SYDVKM come from the germline V gene. This CDR3 region has 13 residues. Trimming took 3 bases from V and 4 from J, leaving 10 bases between them. The DNA for the CDR3 is TGTGCCAGCAGTTTGCCGGGAAAATACGAGCAGTACTTC. Its translation: CASSLPGKYEQYF.

The rearrangement uses TRBV9 and TRBJ2-1, with TRBD2 as a possible D gene (5 bases). V lost 3 bases and J 0 bases, leaving 10 bases between the germline ends. Germline CDR1 and CDR2: SGDLS and YYNGEE. The CDR3 spans 15 residues. The chain's CDR3 is CASSDGMSSYNEQFF. As DNA, the CDR3 is TGTGCCAGCAGCGACGGGATGAGCTCCTACAATGAGCAGTTCTTC.

This rearrangement joins TRBV4-3 to TRBJ1-2; a weak D match, TRBD1 (5 bases). This CDR3 has 18 residues. V shed 0 bases and J shed 9 bases, with 26 bases lying between them. Germline CDR1 is LGHNA and CDR2 is YSLEER. The CDR3: CASSQDFEPGRSGMSYTF. CDR3 sequence (DNA): TGCGCCAGCAGCCAAGATTTCGAACCGGGACGGTCAGGAATGAGCTACACCTTC.

The chain carries TRBV6-1 and TRBJ2-5; D not certain. The CDR3 has 14 residues. V lost 1 base, J lost 1 base, and 7 bases lay in between. CDR1 is MNHNS and CDR2 is SASEGT in the germline V gene. The CDR3 region is CASSEGPIQETQYF. CDR3 in DNA: TGTGCCAGCAGTGAAGGGCCTATCCAAGAGACCCAGTACTTC.

V usage is TRBV25-1 and J usage is TRBJ1-6, with a possible D match to TRBD1 (6 bases). This CDR3 is built from 15 residues. Germline V gives CDR1 MGHDK, CDR2 SYGVNS. V shed 1 base and J shed 7 bases, with 11 bases lying between them. The CDR3 spells CASSELGRGNSPLHF. The CDR3 DNA follows: TGTGCCAGCAGTGAATTGGGCAGGGGAAATTCACCCCTCCACTTT.

The V and J genes are TRBV28 and TRBJ2-5, with 11 bases that match TRBD2. V lost 4 bases and J lost 5; bases outside the gene matches: 9. There are 16 residues in the CDR3. Germline loops: CDR1 MDHEN, CDR2 SYDVKM. The CDR3: CASSSSLAGGRETQYF. CDR3 coding DNA: TGTGCCAGCAGTTCCTCTCTAGCGGGGGGTCGGGAGACCCAGTACTTC.

The chain employs TRBV19 and TRBJ1-5; the D gene is possibly TRBD1 (5 bases). CDR1 and CDR2 (germline): LNHDA, SQIVND (reference sequence). With 5 bases removed from V and 2 bases from J, the gap between germline ends came to 10 bases. This CDR3 is built from 14 residues. DNA for the CDR3: TGTGCCAGTAGTGTCTGGGGGGGCAATCAGCCCCAGCATTTT. Translated: CASSVWGGNQPQHF.

Remarks on this clone: Other DNA sequences in this specimen translate into the identical CDR3. The chain has TRBV2 and TRBJ1-5; D call uncertain. The CDR3 is 12 residues long. The germline V and J ends were trimmed by 9 bases and 2 bases, with 8 bases remaining between them. The V gene's germline CDR1 is SNHLY and CDR2 FYNNEI. The DNA of the CDR3 is TGTGCCAGTAGCCCGGGCAATCAGCCCCAGCATTTT. Residues: CASSPGNQPQHF. Variable domain in full (rest from reference TRBV2 and TRBJ1-5): EPEVTQTPSHQVTQMGQEVILRCVPISNHLYFYWYRQILGQKVEFLVSFYNNEISEKSEIFDDQFSVERPDGSNFTLKIRSTKLEDSAMYFCASSPGNQPQHFGDGTRLSIL.

The rearrangement joins TRBV6-6 to TRBJ2-5; 13 nucleotides agree with TRBD2. Trimming took 5 bases from V and 4 from J; bases not matched to a gene: 7. This CDR3 spans 16 amino acids. Germline CDR1 is MNHNY and CDR2 is SVGAGI (reference sequence). As DNA, the CDR3 is TGTGCCAGCAGTGGTCTAACTAGCGGGAGGGCAGAGACCCAGTACTTC. Translation gives CASSGLTSGRAETQYF.